Described below is a single T cell receptor (beta chain) sequence and its context. The antigen is unknown. This specimen belongs to a study of T-cell reconstitution after alpha-beta-depleted transplantation in children. General study results and limits: About two months after transplant, alpha-beta T cells reportedly came from several hundred expanded graft clones. From newly produced T cells came most of the T-cell counts and diversity one year after transplant. Surviving recipient T cells and thymic progenitors accounted for the high day-60 TCRbeta diversity observed in some patients.

The TCRbeta library incorporated unique molecular identifiers. TCRdb processed the PCR reads anew with MiXCR; each CDR3 protein has one entry. The repertoire includes about 870,000 distinct CDR3 sequences, under 20% of them detected once, and around 4.5% sits in the top ten. The sequencing used PBMCs, mostly from graft donor cells, collected 360 days after TCRalphabeta/CD19-depleted stem cell transplant. This sequence originates from a male patient aged 10-17 years who had a stem cell transplant for acute lymphoblastic leukemia, so the T cells may come from the graft donor.

The CDR3, as DNA: TGTGCCAGCTCACCACTCTCTCCGGGACTAAGAGTCTACGAGCAGTACTTC. Amino acids: CASSPLSPGLRVYEQYF. The chain links TRBV18 to TRBJ2-7; 7 bases line up with TRBD2. Germline V gene lookup returns CDR1 KGHSH and CDR2 LQKENI. The CDR3 is 17 residues long. J was trimmed by 3 bases and V by 1 base; bases with no gene match: 12. The complete variable domain, with remaining parts taken from reference TRBV18 and TRBJ2-7, reads NAGVMQNPRHLVRRRGQEARLRCSPMKGHSHVYWYRQLPEEGLKFMVYLQKENIIDESGMPKERFSAEFPKEGPSILRIQQVVRGDSAAYFCASSPLSPGLRVYEQYFGPGTRLTVT.